This record concerns one T cell receptor (beta chain) sequence. What it binds is not known. Germline assignment: CDR1 SGHAT and CDR2 FQNNGV. Between the trimmed V and J ends, which lost 5 bases and 5 bases, there was a span of 15 bases. This CDR3 is built from 14 residues. These data belong to a study of identical twins. General observations from the study: Sharing of beta out-of-frame sequences by twins showed a weaker excess.

TCRdb re-analysed the 5' RACE reads in MiXCR, keeping a single row per CDR3 protein. The sample lists hundreds of thousands of distinct CDR3 sequences, approximately 13% seen once, with 7.2% in the top ten. This sample was shared with a second study, whose subject was yellow fever vaccine responses in identical twins.

This receptor was taken from a woman between 18 and 29 years old in good health. The V and J genes are TRBV11-2 and TRBJ1-2; perhaps TRBD1 as D (6 bases). What was sequenced was CD8+ T cells sorted from blood. CDR3 residues: CASSKGGTRYGYTF. CDR3 DNA sequence: TGTGCCAGCAGCAAGGGGGGGACCCGTTATGGCTACACCTTC.